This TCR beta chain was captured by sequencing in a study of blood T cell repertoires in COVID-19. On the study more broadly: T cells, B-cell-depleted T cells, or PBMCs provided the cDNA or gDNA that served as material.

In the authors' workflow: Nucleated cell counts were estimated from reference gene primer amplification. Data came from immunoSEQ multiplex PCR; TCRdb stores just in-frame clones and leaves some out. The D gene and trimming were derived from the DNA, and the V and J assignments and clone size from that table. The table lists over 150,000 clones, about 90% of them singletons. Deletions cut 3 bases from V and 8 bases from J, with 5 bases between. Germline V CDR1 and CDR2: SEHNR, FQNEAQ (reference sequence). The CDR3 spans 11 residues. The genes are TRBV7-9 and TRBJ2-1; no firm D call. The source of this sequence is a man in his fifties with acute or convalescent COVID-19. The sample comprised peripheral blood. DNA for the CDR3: TGTGCCAGCAGCTTTGAGGATGAGCAGTTCTTC. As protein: CASSFEDEQFF.